Below are 23 T cell receptor beta chains sequenced from a single sample in a study of control samples from healthy donors and cancer patients. Only in-frame clones appear in the TCRdb table, and some are missing; sequencing was by immunoSEQ multiplex PCR. Among 150,000 or so clones listed, just under 95% were seen once. The sequenced sample consisted of blood. Source of these receptors: a man aged 18 to 30 in good health.

The chain uses TRBV5-1 and TRBJ2-1, with D perhaps given as TRBD1 or TRBD2 (6 bases each). The germline gives CDR1 SGHRS, CDR2 YFSETQ. The CDR3 loop spans 14 amino acids. V was trimmed by 4 bases and J by 1 base, leaving 9 bases between them. The DNA for the CDR3 is TGCGCCAGCAGCGGAGGGGGGTCCTACAATGAGCAGTTCTTC. Translating it yields CASSGGGSYNEQFF.

The chain has TRBV5-5 and TRBJ2-5; D is perhaps TRBD2 (6 bases). CDR1 is SGHKS and CDR2 is YYEKEE in the germline V gene (reference sequence). CDR3 length: 15 residues. Deletions cut 2 bases from V and 4 bases from J, with 15 bases between. In DNA, the CDR3 is TGTGCCAGCAGCTTCGGCAGACTAGTAAGAGAGACCCAGTACTTC. Encoded protein: CASSFGRLVRETQYF. Together with reference TRBV5-5 and TRBJ2-5, the CDR3 gives the full variable domain: DAGVTQSPTHLIKTRGQQVTLRCSPISGHKSVSWYQQVLGQGPQFIFQYYEKEERGRGNFPDRFSARQFPNYSSELNVNALLLGDSALYLCASSFGRLVRETQYFGPGTRLLVL.

The chain carries TRBV11-2 and TRBJ2-4; perhaps TRBD2 as D (5 bases). The CDR3 totals 15 residues. Germline values: CDR1 SGHAT, CDR2 FQNNGV. V was shortened by 1 base and J by 7 bases, with 14 bases between the two germline ends. CDR3 protein: CASSLVGSQDNIQYF. In DNA, the CDR3 is TGTGCCAGCAGCTTAGTAGGGAGCCAGGATAACATTCAGTACTTC. The whole variable domain, remainder taken from reference TRBV11-2 and TRBJ2-4, is EAGVAQSPRYKIIEKRQSVAFWCNPISGHATLYWYQQILGQGPKLLIQFQNNGVVDDSQLPKDRFSAERLKGVDSTLKIQPAKLEDSAVYLCASSLVGSQDNIQYFGAGTRLSVL.

The chain couples TRBV30 to TRBJ2-2; TRBD1 aligns across 10 bases. This CDR3 has 12 amino acids. The ends lost 5 bases at V and 6 bases at J; junction bases unmatched: 0. Germline V gives CDR1 GTSNPN, CDR2 SVGIG (reference sequence). This CDR3 reads CAWGQGAGELFF. CDR3 nucleotide sequence: TGTGCCTGGGGACAGGGGGCCGGGGAGCTGTTTTTT.

The chain combines TRBV6-5 with TRBJ1-5, with D uncertain. CDR3 length: 14 residues. V shed 7 bases and J shed 6 bases, with 16 bases lying between them. Germline V gene sequence: CDR1 MNHEY, CDR2 SVGAGI. CDR3 nucleotides: TGTGCCAGCACCAATGGGGAGGGCGCTCAGCCCCAGCATTTT. Its translation: CASTNGEGAQPQHF.

The V gene is TRBV19, the J gene TRBJ1-6; D call uncertain. Trimming left V 7 bases short and J 9 bases short, with 10 bases between. The length of the CDR3 is 12 residues. Germline CDR1 reads LNHDA; CDR2 reads SQIVND (reference sequence). The CDR3 protein is CASKRDRSPLHF. CDR3 nucleotides: TGTGCCAGTAAGCGGGATCGTTCACCCCTCCACTTT.

This clone was seen just once. The chain couples TRBV5-5 to TRBJ2-3; 7 bases map to TRBD2. The CDR3 has 17 amino acids. CDR1 is SGHKS and CDR2 is YYEKEE in the germline V gene (reference sequence). Losses at the gene ends were 4 bases for V and 3 bases for J; bases not matched to a gene: 14. The CDR3 bases are TGTGCCAGCAGCCATAATTCCGCGGGGGTCTTTACAGATACGCAGTATTTT. Amino acid sequence: CASSHNSAGVFTDTQYF.

The gene calls are TRBV6-1 and TRBJ1-2; the D gene is possibly TRBD1 (6 bases). There are 14 residues in the CDR3. CDR1 is MNHNS and CDR2 is SASEGT in the germline V gene. V lost 2 bases to trimming and J lost 5 bases, with 12 bases between them. CDR3 protein: CASSERGGFYGYTF. CDR3 coding DNA: TGTGCCAGCAGTGAAAGGGGGGGATTTTATGGCTACACCTTC.

The CDR3 DNA follows: TGCAGTGCTAGTCGGGACACCTCGAACTATGGCTACACCTTC. It is translated as CSASRDTSNYGYTF. The V gene is TRBV20-1, the J gene TRBJ1-2, with D tentatively TRBD1 (6 bases). From germline, CDR1 is DFQATT and CDR2 SNEGSKA (reference sequence). Trimming shortened V by 3 bases and J by 2 bases, and 13 bases separated the two germline ends. The CDR3 is made up of 14 amino acids.

V and J are TRBV10-3 and TRBJ2-3, with TRBD2 identical over 13 bases. The V and J ends lost 3 bases and 6 bases, in that order; junction bases with no gene match: 12. The V gene's germline CDR1 is ENHRY and CDR2 SYGVKD. The CDR3 loop spans 18 amino acids. CDR3 coding DNA: TGTGCCATCAGTGAAACGAAGACTAGCGGGGGGAGGTCGGATACGCAGTATTTT. Residues: CAISETKTSGGRSDTQYF.

This chain connects TRBV3-1 (or the pseudogene TRBV3-2) to TRBJ1-2; D call uncertain. CDR3 length: 13 residues. Deletions cut 2 bases from V and 12 bases from J, with 16 bases between. Germline CDR1 and CDR2: LGHDT and YNNKEL (reference sequence). DNA of the CDR3: TGTGCCAGCAGCCAAAGTCCTTATAAAATCCACACCTTC. Amino acid sequence: CASSQSPYKIHTF.

J is TRBJ1-3 and V is TRBV7-9, with D unclear. Trimming shortened V by 1 base and J by 1 base, and 5 bases separated the two germline ends. The germline V gene has CDR1 SEHNR and CDR2 FQNEAQ (reference sequence). The CDR3 is 14 residues long. In DNA form, the CDR3 reads TGTGCCAGCAGCTTAGATAGGTCTGGAAACACCATATATTTT. Protein product: CASSLDRSGNTIYF.

The V gene is TRBV5-1, the J gene TRBJ1-3; D possibly corresponds to TRBD1 (5 bases). This CDR3 spans 12 amino acids. Germline lookup yields CDR1 SGHRS and CDR2 YFSETQ. Between the trimmed V and J ends, which lost 4 bases and 8 bases, there was a span of 10 bases. The CDR3 bases are TGCGCCAGCAGCCCGCCGGGGGACACCATATATTTT. Encoded protein: CASSPPGDTIYF.

This clone was counted between two and nine times. The V and J genes are TRBV10-2 and TRBJ1-6; D is possibly TRBD1 (5 bases). The CDR3 extends over 11 amino acids. V gave up 5 bases and J gave up 14 bases, with 10 bases separating them. Germline V lookup: CDR1 WSHSY, CDR2 SAAADI. The CDR3 loop is CASSSGTALHF. The CDR3 nucleotides are TGCGCCAGCAGTTCCGGGACGGCCCTCCACTTT.

The chain combines TRBV11-2 with TRBJ2-7; 8 bases agree with TRBD1. V trimming: 1 base; J trimming: 1 base; junction bases outside the gene matches: 9. This CDR3 has 17 amino acids. CDR1 is SGHAT and CDR2 is FQNNGV in the germline V gene. The CDR3 here is CASSLGPGTGFSYEQYF. Here the CDR3 DNA reads TGTGCCAGCAGCTTAGGACCCGGGACAGGCTTTTCCTACGAGCAGTACTTC.

The rearrangement uses TRBV12-5 and TRBJ1-1, with D hard to call. V lost 3 bases and J lost 5, with 13 bases in between. The CDR3 has 14 residues. Looked up from germline, CDR1 is LGHNT and CDR2 is FRNRAP. CDR3 region: CASGFPPHETEAFF. The DNA of the CDR3 is TGTGCTAGTGGTTTTCCCCCTCACGAGACTGAAGCTTTCTTT.

The chain joins TRBV2 to TRBJ1-1; D is uncertain. The CDR3 runs to 16 residues. The V gene lost 1 base and the J gene lost 2 bases, with 14 bases spanning the gap. Germline V gene sequence: CDR1 SNHLY, CDR2 FYNNEI. As DNA, the CDR3 is TGTGCCAGCAGTGAAGTCGGGAGATCAGAAAACACTGAAGCTTTCTTT. This sequence encodes CASSEVGRSENTEAFF.

The V call is TRBV2, the J call TRBJ2-2, with 11 nucleotides matching TRBD2. Germline V CDR1 and CDR2: SNHLY, FYNNEI. Trimming removed 7 bases from V and 6 bases from J; junction bases left unmatched: 4. This CDR3 contains 14 residues. In DNA, the CDR3 is TGTGCCAGCATCGGTAGCGGGGGGGCCGGGGAGCTGTTTTTT. Its protein is CASIGSGGAGELFF.

The CDR3 coding sequence is TGCGCCAGCAGCCCGAGACGGGCGACTAATGAAAAACTGTTTTTT. It is translated as CASSPRRATNEKLFF. The chain carries TRBV4-1 and TRBJ1-4, with no clear D. The CDR3 spans 15 residues. With 4 bases removed from V and 2 bases from J, the gap between germline ends came to 11 bases. CDR1 and CDR2 from the germline V gene are MGHRA and YSYEKL.

This clone was observed a single time. This sequence joins TRBV27 and TRBJ2-7, with 9 positions matching TRBD1. This CDR3 has 16 residues. V lost 0 bases to trimming and J lost 5 bases; unmatched junction nucleotides: 8. The germline V gene has CDR1 MNHEY and CDR2 SMNVEV (reference sequence). The CDR3 bases are TGTGCCAGCAGTTTATCGCCGGGACAGGGTCTTAACGAGCAGTACTTC. Its translation is CASSLSPGQGLNEQYF.

The CDR3 is CATSGDRTYEQYF. CDR3 coding DNA: TGTGCCACCAGTGGGGACAGAACCTACGAGCAGTACTTC. V is TRBV24-1 and J is TRBJ2-7; 7 nucleotides line up with TRBD1. This CDR3 region has 13 residues. CDR1 and CDR2 from the germline V gene are KGHDR and SFDVKD. V trimming: 5 bases; J trimming: 2 bases; junction bases outside the gene matches: 2.

The V call is TRBV12-5, the J call TRBJ1-1; TRBD1 might be the D (6 bases). Trimming shortened V by 6 bases and J by 4 bases, and 15 bases separated the two germline ends. This CDR3 has 14 residues. Germline lookup yields CDR1 LGHNT and CDR2 FRNRAP. CDR3 bases: TGTGCTAGTGGGCCAAATACAGGGACCACTGAAGCTTTCTTT. The encoded protein is CASGPNTGTTEAFF.

This chain links TRBV15 with TRBJ1-5; D is unclear. Germline values: CDR1 LNHNV, CDR2 YYDKDF (reference sequence). Trimming pared 8 bases from V and 4 bases from J, leaving 6 bases between. The CDR3 totals 11 residues. The CDR3 bases are TGTGCCACCGGATTAAATCAGCCCCAGCATTTT. It is translated as CATGLNQPQHF.